The sequence of this TCR beta chain was determined in a study of cytomegalovirus exposure and HLA in healthy donors. Study overall: A previous analysis identified around 120 million unique TCR beta sequences derived from some 170 million T cells.

V was pared by 4 bases and J by 4 bases, with 17 bases between. Germline V gene sequence: CDR1 MNHEY, CDR2 SMNVEV (reference sequence). This CDR3 spans 15 amino acids. PCR employed 60 Vbeta and 13 Jbeta primers. Here immunoSEQ multiplex PCR was the method, and the copy in TCRdb shows in-frame clones only, minus some. This sample's table reports about 79,000 clones. Material: PBMCs. This chain joins TRBV27 and TRBJ2-7; perhaps TRBD2 as D (7 bases). The receptor's source is a young man in good health and CMV-seronegative. In nucleotides, the CDR3 is TGTGCCAGCAGTTCCTTTGCGGGGGCTTTGTACGAGCAGTACTTC. This sequence encodes CASSSFAGALYEQYF.